This section outlines one T cell receptor (beta chain) sequence together with its context. Antigen unknown. These data are taken from a study of glioma-infiltrating T cells after dendritic cell vaccination. Input was roughly 2.2 ug genomic DNA, or all available if less. Primers: 60 V beta forward and 13 J beta reverse. TCRdb's copy holds only in-frame clones and misses some; the assay was immunoSEQ multiplex PCR. The top ten clones hold 2% to 2.5% of a sample with roughly 80,000 clones, 87% of them seen once. Broader study findings: Complete blood and tumor specimen sets were limited to few patients.

The time point is: after dendritic cell vaccination, including at tumor progression/relapse. The receptor comes from a human donor with glioblastoma. Sequences were derived from blood, sampled after dendritic cell vaccination.

The CDR3 region is CASSSPGTGEHEQYF. The CDR3 nucleotides are TGTGCCAGCAGCTCCCCCGGGACAGGGGAGCACGAGCAGTACTTC. The chain carries TRBV5-6 and TRBJ2-7, with 10 bases matching TRBD1. The germline gives CDR1 SGHDT, CDR2 YYEEEE. The J segment lost 5 bases and the V segment lost 3 bases, leaving 8 bases of the junction unmatched. This CDR3 has 15 residues.